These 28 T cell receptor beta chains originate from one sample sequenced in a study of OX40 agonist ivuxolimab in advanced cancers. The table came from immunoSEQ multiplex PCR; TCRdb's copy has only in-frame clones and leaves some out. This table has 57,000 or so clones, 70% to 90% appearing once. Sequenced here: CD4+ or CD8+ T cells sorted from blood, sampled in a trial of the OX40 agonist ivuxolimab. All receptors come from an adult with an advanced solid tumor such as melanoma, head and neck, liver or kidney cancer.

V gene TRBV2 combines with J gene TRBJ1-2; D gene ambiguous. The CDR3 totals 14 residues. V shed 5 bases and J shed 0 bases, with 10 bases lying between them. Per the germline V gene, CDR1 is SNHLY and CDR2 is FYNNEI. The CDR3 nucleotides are TGTGCCAGCAGTCCACTCGCAGCTAACTATGGCTACACCTTC. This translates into CASSPLAANYGYTF.

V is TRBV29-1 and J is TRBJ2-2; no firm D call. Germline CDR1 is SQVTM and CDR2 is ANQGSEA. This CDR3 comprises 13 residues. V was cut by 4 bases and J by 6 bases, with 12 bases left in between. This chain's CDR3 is CSVGLRLAGELFF. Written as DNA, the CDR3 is TGCAGCGTTGGGCTCAGGCTGGCCGGGGAGCTGTTTTTT.

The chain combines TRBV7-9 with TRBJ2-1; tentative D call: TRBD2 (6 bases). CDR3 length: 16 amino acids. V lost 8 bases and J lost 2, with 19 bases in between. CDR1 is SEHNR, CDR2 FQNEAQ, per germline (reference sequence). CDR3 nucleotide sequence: TGTGCCAGCTTCGAGTGGGGCGGGATCGCCTACAATGAGCAGTTCTTC. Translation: CASFEWGGIAYNEQFF.

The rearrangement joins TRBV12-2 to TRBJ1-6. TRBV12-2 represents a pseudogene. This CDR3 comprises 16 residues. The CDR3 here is CASRYGLEDENSPLHF. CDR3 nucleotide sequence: TGTGCAAGTCGCTACGGGCTGGAGGACGAGAATTCACCCCTCCACTTT.

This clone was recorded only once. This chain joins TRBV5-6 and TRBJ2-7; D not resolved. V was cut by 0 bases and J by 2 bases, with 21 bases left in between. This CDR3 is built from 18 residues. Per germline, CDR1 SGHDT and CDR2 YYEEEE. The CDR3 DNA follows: TGTGCCAGCAGCTTGGGTGGGATCATATGGACGCAGACCTACGAGCAGTACTTC. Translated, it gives CASSLGGIIWTQTYEQYF.

DNA for the CDR3: TGTGCCAGCAGTGGGACCTACGAGCAGTACTTC. The encoded protein is CASSGTYEQYF. The rearrangement uses TRBV25-1 and TRBJ2-7; no definite D call. The ends were cut back, 4 bases at V and 2 bases at J, with 3 bases in the middle. Germline V CDR1 and CDR2: MGHDK, SYGVNS. The CDR3 runs 11 residues.

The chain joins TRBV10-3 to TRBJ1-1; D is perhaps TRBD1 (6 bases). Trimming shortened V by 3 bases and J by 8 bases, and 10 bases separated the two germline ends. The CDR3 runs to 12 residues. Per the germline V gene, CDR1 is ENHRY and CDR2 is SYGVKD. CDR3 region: CAISDGTIEAFF. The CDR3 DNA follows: TGTGCCATCAGTGACGGGACAATCGAAGCTTTCTTT.

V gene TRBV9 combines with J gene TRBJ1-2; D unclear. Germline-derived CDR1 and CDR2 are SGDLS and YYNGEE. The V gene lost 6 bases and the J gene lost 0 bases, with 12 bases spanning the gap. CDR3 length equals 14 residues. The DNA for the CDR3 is TGTGCCAGCACCTCCAGCGGGACTAACTATGGCTACACCTTC. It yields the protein CASTSSGTNYGYTF. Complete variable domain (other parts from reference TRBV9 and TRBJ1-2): DSGVTQTPKHLITATGQRVTLRCSPRSGDLSVYWYQQSLDQGLQFLIQYYNGEERAKGNILERFSAQQFPDLHSELNLSSLELGDSALYFCASTSSGTNYGYTFGSGTRLTVV.

The CDR3 spells CASFTGTGGVYGYTF. In DNA, the CDR3 is TGTGCCAGCTTCACCGGGACAGGGGGCGTCTATGGCTACACCTTC. The chain uses TRBV19 and TRBJ1-2; 12 bases fit TRBD1. Germline V gene sequence: CDR1 LNHDA, CDR2 SQIVND (reference sequence). The CDR3 extends over 15 amino acids. The V and J ends lost 9 bases and 4 bases, in that order; junction bases with no gene match: 9.

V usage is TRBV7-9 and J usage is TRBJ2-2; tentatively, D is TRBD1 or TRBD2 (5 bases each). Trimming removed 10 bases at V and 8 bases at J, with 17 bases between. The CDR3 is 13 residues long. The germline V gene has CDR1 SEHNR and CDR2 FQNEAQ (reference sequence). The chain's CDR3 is CATSRGAQGELFF. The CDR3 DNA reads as TGTGCCACATCCCGAGGGGCCCAGGGGGAGCTGTTTTTT. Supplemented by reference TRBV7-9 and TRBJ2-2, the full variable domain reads DTGVSQNPRHKITKRGQNVTFRCDPISEHNRLYWYRQTLGQGPEFLTYFQNEAQLEKSRLLSDRFSAERPKGSFSTLEIQRTEQGDSAMYLCATSRGAQGELFFGEGSRLTVL.

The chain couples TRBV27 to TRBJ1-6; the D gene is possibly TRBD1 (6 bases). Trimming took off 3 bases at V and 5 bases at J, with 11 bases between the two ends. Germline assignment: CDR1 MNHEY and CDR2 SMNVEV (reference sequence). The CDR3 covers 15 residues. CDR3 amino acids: CASSFRGPHNSPLHF. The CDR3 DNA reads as TGTGCCAGCAGTTTCAGGGGCCCCCATAATTCACCCCTCCACTTT.

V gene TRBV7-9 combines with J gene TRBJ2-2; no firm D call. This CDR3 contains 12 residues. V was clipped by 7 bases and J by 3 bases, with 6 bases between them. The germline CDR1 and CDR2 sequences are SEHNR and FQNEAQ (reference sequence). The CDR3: CASIWDTGELFF. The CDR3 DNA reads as TGTGCCAGCATCTGGGACACCGGGGAGCTGTTTTTT.

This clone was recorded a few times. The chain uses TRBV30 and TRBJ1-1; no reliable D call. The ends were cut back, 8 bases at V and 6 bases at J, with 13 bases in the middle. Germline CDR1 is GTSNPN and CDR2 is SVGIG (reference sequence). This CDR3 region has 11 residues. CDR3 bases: TGTGCCGCACAGTTCGCCCCTGAAGCTTTCTTT. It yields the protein CAAQFAPEAFF.

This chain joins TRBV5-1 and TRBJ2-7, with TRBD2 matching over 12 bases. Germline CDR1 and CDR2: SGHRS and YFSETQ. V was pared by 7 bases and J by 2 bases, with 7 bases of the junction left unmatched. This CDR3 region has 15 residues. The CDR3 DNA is TGCGCCAGCGGATCACTAGCGGGAGGTCCCTACGAGCAGTACTTC. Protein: CASGSLAGGPYEQYF. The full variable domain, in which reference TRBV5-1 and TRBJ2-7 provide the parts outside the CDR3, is KAGVTQTPRYLIKTRGQQVTLSCSPISGHRSVSWYQQTPGQGLQFLFEYFSETQRNKGNFPGRFSGRQFSNSRSEMNVSTLELGDSALYLCASGSLAGGPYEQYFGPGTRLTVT.

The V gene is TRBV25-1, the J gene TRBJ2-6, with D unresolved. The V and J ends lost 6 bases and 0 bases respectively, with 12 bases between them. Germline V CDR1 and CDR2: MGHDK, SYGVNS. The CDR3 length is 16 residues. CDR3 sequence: CASSSVGYSGANVLTF. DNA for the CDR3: TGTGCCAGCAGCAGTGTCGGGTACTCTGGGGCCAACGTCCTGACTTTC.

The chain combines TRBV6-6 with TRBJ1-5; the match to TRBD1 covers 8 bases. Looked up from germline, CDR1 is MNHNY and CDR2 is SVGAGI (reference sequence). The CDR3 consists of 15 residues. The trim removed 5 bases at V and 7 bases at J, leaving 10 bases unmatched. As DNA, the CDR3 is TGTGCCAGCAGTCCCGCAGGGGGCGCAGGGCAGCCCCAGCATTTT. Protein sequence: CASSPAGGAGQPQHF.

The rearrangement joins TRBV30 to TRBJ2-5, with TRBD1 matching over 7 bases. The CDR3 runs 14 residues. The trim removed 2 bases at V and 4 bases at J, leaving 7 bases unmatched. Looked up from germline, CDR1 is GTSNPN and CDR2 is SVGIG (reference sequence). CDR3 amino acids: CAWSNRGWGETQYF. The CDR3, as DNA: TGTGCCTGGAGTAACAGGGGCTGGGGAGAGACCCAGTACTTC.

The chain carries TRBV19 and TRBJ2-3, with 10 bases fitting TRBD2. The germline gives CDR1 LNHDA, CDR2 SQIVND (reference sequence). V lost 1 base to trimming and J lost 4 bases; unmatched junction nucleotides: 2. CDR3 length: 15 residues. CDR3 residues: CASSIGLAGPDTQYF. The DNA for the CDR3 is TGTGCCAGTAGTATAGGACTAGCGGGTCCAGATACGCAGTATTTT.

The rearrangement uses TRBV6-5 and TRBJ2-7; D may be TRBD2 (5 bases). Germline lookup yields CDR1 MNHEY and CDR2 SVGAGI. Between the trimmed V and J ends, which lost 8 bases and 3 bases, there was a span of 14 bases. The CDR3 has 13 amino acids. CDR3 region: CASGYGVFYEQYF. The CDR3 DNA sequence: TGTGCCAGCGGGTACGGGGTTTTCTACGAGCAGTACTTC.

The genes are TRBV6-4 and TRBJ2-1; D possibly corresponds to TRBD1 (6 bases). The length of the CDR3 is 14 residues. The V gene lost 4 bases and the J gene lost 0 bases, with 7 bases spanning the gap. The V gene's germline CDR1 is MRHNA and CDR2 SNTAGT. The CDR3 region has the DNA TGTGCCAGCAGTGGAGGGGGCTCCTACAATGAGCAGTTCTTC. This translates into CASSGGGSYNEQFF.

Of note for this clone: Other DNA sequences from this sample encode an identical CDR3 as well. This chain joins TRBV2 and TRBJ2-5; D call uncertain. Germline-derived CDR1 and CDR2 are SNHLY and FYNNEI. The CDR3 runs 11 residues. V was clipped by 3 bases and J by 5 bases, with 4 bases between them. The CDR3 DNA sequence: TGTGCCAGCAGTGAGTGGGAGACCCAGTACTTC. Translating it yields CASSEWETQYF.

As DNA, the CDR3 is TGCGCCAGCAGCCACCAAAGGGCTAACTATGGCTACACCTTC. It encodes CASSHQRANYGYTF. The chain recombines TRBV4-3 with TRBJ1-2; D is undetermined. The germline V and J ends were trimmed by 3 bases and 0 bases, with 8 bases remaining between them. Germline V gene lookup returns CDR1 LGHNA and CDR2 YSLEER. The CDR3 extends over 14 amino acids.

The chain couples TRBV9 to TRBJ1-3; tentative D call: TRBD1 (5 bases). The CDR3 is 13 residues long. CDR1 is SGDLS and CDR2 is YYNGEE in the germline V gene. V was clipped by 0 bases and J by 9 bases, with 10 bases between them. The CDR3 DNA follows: TGTGCCAGCAGCGTAGCTGGGGCGGGCACCATATATTTT. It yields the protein CASSVAGAGTIYF.

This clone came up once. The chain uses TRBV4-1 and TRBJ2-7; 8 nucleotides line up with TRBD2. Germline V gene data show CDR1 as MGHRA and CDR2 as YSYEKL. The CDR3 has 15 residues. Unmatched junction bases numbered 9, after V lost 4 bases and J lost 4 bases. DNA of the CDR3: TGCGCCAGCAGCCGACCTCTAGCGGGCCTTTACGAGCAGTACTTC. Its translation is CASSRPLAGLYEQYF.

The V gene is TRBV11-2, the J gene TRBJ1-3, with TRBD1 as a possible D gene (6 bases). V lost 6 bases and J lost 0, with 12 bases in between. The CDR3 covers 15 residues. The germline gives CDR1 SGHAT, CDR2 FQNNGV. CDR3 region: CASSFDRISGNTIYF. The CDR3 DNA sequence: TGTGCCAGCAGTTTCGACAGGATCTCTGGAAACACCATATATTTT.

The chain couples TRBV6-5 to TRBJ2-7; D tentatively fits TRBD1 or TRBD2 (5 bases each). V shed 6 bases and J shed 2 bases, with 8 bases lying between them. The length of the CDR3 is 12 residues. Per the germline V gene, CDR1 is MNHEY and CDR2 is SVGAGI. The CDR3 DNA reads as TGTGCCAGCAGCGGGGCCCCCTACGAGCAGTACTTC. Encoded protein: CASSGAPYEQYF.

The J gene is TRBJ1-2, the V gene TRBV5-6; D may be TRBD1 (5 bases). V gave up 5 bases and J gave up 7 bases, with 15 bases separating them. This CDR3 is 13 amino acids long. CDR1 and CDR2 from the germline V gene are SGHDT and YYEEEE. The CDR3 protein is CASRPVGGSGYTF. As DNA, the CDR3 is TGTGCCAGCAGACCAGTGGGGGGAAGTGGCTACACCTTC. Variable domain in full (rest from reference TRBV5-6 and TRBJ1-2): DAGVTQSPTHLIKTRGQQVTLRCSPKSGHDTVSWYQQALGQGPQFIFQYYEEEERQRGNFPDRFSGHQFPNYSSELNVNALLLGDSALYLCASRPVGGSGYTFGSGTRLTVV.

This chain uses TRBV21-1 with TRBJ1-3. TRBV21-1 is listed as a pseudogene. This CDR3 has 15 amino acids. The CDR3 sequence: CASSKAEGTGNTIYF. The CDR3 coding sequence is TGTGCCAGCAGCAAAGCCGAGGGAACTGGAAACACCATATATTTT.